This passage covers 27 T cell receptor beta chains from one sample sequenced in a study of blood T cell repertoires in COVID-19. TCRdb keeps only in-frame clones here, not all; method: immunoSEQ multiplex PCR. The data hold about 200,000 clones, with approximately 94% observed a single time. Sequencing used peripheral blood. These receptor sequences come from a man under 40 with COVID-19, enrolled during active disease.

The chain joins TRBV28 to TRBJ1-5; 8 bases fit TRBD1. With 4 bases clipped from V and 2 bases from J, the junction kept 4 bases outside the gene matches. CDR1 is MDHEN and CDR2 is SYDVKM in the germline V gene. This CDR3 has 15 amino acids. The CDR3 region is CASSSSGQGNQPQHF. The DNA for the CDR3 is TGTGCCAGCAGTTCCTCGGGACAGGGCAATCAGCCCCAGCATTTT.

Here the CDR3 reads CSAKEDREQFF. The CDR3 coding sequence is TGCAGTGCTAAAGAGGACAGAGAGCAGTTCTTC. The chain is built from TRBV20-1 and TRBJ2-1, with D possibly being TRBD1 (6 bases). The CDR3 has 11 residues. Germline CDR1 DFQATT, CDR2 SNEGSKA (reference sequence). Between the trimmed V and J ends, which lost 4 bases and 10 bases, there was a span of 11 bases.

The chain joins TRBV2 to TRBJ1-1; 7 nucleotides agree with TRBD1. Unmatched junction bases numbered 2, after V lost 4 bases and J lost 0 bases. Germline CDR1 and CDR2: SNHLY and FYNNEI. The CDR3 runs 14 residues. As DNA, the CDR3 is TGTGCCAGCAGTGGACAGGGTTTGAACACTGAAGCTTTCTTT. It translates to CASSGQGLNTEAFF.

This rearrangement joins TRBV5-1 to TRBJ1-3, with unresolved D. Germline V gene lookup returns CDR1 SGHRS and CDR2 YFSETQ. The CDR3 has 16 amino acids. The V and J ends lost 1 base and 0 bases respectively, with 11 bases between them. CDR3 sequence reads: CASSLSGMFSGNTIYF. The CDR3 DNA sequence: TGCGCCAGCAGCTTGTCGGGGATGTTCTCTGGAAACACCATATATTTT.

This chain links TRBV7-2 with TRBJ2-1; 15 bases map to TRBD2. Germline V gene lookup returns CDR1 SGHTA and CDR2 FQGNSA. There are 15 residues in the CDR3. V was clipped by 5 bases and J by 12 bases; unmatched bases: 8. The DNA of the CDR3 is TGTGCCAGCAGCCCAGGACTAGCGGGGGGGCAGGGGCAGTTCTTC. Translation: CASSPGLAGGQGQFF. Full variable domain (outside the CDR3, taken from reference TRBV7-2 and TRBJ2-1): GAGVSQSPSNKVTEKGKDVELRCDPISGHTALYWYRQSLGQGLEFLIYFQGNSAPDKSGLPSDRFSAERTGGSVSTLTIQRTQQEDSAVYLCASSPGLAGGQGQFFGPGTRLTVL.

This clone was observed once. Other DNA sequences from this sample encode an identical CDR3 as well. The chain links TRBV6-5 to TRBJ1-5; D may be TRBD1 (6 bases). V was shortened by 6 bases and J by 0 bases, with 12 bases between the two germline ends. There are 15 residues in the CDR3. Germline V CDR1 and CDR2: MNHEY, SVGAGI. The CDR3 protein is CASSRDTGSNQPQHF. DNA of the CDR3: TGTGCCAGCAGCCGGGACACGGGTAGCAATCAGCCCCAGCATTTT.

V gene TRBV6-5 combines with J gene TRBJ1-3, with TRBD1 as a possible D gene (6 bases). With 8 bases removed from V and 2 bases from J, the gap between germline ends came to 13 bases. Germline V gene sequence: CDR1 MNHEY, CDR2 SVGAGI. The CDR3 length is 14 residues. The CDR3 is CASAEQGPGNTIYF. The CDR3 DNA reads TGTGCCAGCGCAGAACAGGGACCTGGAAACACCATATATTTT.

This clone was seen only once. The chain recombines TRBV5-1 with TRBJ2-5; 9 bases line up with TRBD2. This CDR3 is built from 14 residues. Germline lookup yields CDR1 SGHRS and CDR2 YFSETQ. Trimming removed 2 bases from V and 4 bases from J; junction bases left unmatched: 3. CDR3 in amino acids: CASSFGGGAETQYF. In DNA form, the CDR3 reads TGCGCCAGCAGCTTCGGCGGGGGGGCAGAGACCCAGTACTTC.

J is TRBJ2-7 and V is TRBV4-1; the match to TRBD2 covers 8 bases. J lost 4 bases, V lost 4 bases, and 6 bases had no gene match. Looked up from germline, CDR1 is MGHRA and CDR2 is YSYEKL. This CDR3 spans 14 amino acids. CDR3 protein: CASSLSGAFYEQYF. DNA for the CDR3: TGCGCCAGCAGCCTTAGCGGGGCCTTTTACGAGCAGTACTTC.

The V gene is TRBV9, the J gene TRBJ2-7; 12 positions match TRBD1. Germline CDR1 is SGDLS and CDR2 is YYNGEE. There are 15 residues in the CDR3. V shed 4 bases and J 5 bases; nucleotides not matched to a gene: 7. The CDR3 loop reads CASSPQGTGGNEQYF. The DNA of the CDR3 is TGTGCCAGCAGCCCCCAAGGGACAGGGGGCAACGAGCAGTACTTC.

In its sample, this clone was seen once. The chain carries TRBV6-5 and TRBJ1-1, with 7 positions matching TRBD1. V shed 5 bases, J shed 11 bases, and the junction held 14 bases outside the gene matches. The CDR3 length is 14 residues. Germline CDR1 reads MNHEY; CDR2 reads SVGAGI. The CDR3 region has the DNA TGTGCCAGCAGTAAACAGGGGCCCGGGGTCCCGGCTTTCTTT. Translated, it gives CASSKQGPGVPAFF.

V gene TRBV5-4 combines with J gene TRBJ1-2, with 8 nucleotides matching TRBD1. The junction had 8 bases not matched to a gene; V was cut back by 2 bases and J by 14 bases. The CDR3 length is 12 residues. Germline loops: CDR1 SGHNT, CDR2 YYREEE (reference sequence). CDR3 region: CASSFSSRGQTF. The CDR3 DNA follows: TGTGCCAGCAGCTTTTCTTCCAGGGGGCAAACCTTC.

The J gene is TRBJ1-4, the V gene TRBV9, with 8 nucleotides matching TRBD1. The CDR3 contains 16 residues. V shed 0 bases, J shed 8 bases, and the junction held 9 bases outside the gene matches. Germline-derived CDR1 and CDR2 are SGDLS and YYNGEE. The CDR3 sequence is CASSVGSGGVGEKLFF. The CDR3, as DNA: TGTGCCAGCAGCGTAGGTTCAGGGGGCGTCGGGGAAAAACTGTTTTTT.

The CDR3 loop is CAWSVQGVVYGYTF. The DNA of the CDR3 is TGTGCCTGGAGTGTACAGGGGGTGGTCTATGGCTACACCTTC. This rearrangement joins TRBV30 to TRBJ1-2; the match to TRBD1 covers 8 bases. V trimming: 0 bases; J trimming: 4 bases; junction bases outside the gene matches: 4. The germline V gene has CDR1 GTSNPN and CDR2 SVGIG (reference sequence). There are 14 residues in the CDR3.

The chain is built from TRBV5-1 and TRBJ2-3; possibly TRBD2 for D (5 bases). Germline V CDR1 and CDR2: SGHRS, YFSETQ. This CDR3 contains 13 residues. Deletions cut 3 bases from V and 6 bases from J, with 11 bases between. CDR3 nucleotides: TGCGCCAGCAGCTGGACCCAGCGGGATACGCAGTATTTT. Residues: CASSWTQRDTQYF.

The chain has TRBV9 and TRBJ1-1; no definite D call. CDR1 and CDR2 from the germline V gene are SGDLS and YYNGEE. The ends were cut back, 2 bases at V and 1 base at J, with 12 bases in the middle. CDR3 length equals 15 residues. The CDR3 DNA reads TGTGCCAGCAGCGTTCAGGACTCGGGGAACACTGAAGCTTTCTTT. Protein sequence: CASSVQDSGNTEAFF.

This rearrangement joins TRBV19 to TRBJ2-5, with 8 nucleotides matching TRBD1. The CDR3 has 14 residues. Per the germline V gene, CDR1 is LNHDA and CDR2 is SQIVND (reference sequence). V lost 4 bases, J lost 5 bases, and 6 bases stayed unmatched. The CDR3 region is CASSNTGGWETQYF. The CDR3 DNA follows: TGTGCCAGTAGTAACACAGGGGGTTGGGAGACCCAGTACTTC.

The rearrangement links TRBV3-1 (or the pseudogene TRBV3-2) to TRBJ2-2, with TRBD1 matching 8 bases. Germline V gives CDR1 LGHDT, CDR2 YNNKEL (reference sequence). This CDR3 has 15 residues. J lost 5 bases, V lost 4 bases, and 6 bases had no gene match. DNA for the CDR3: TGTGCCAGCAGCCTAGGGACAGGTCTTACCGGGGAGCTGTTTTTT. Residues: CASSLGTGLTGELFF.

Details on this clone: This CDR3 is also generated by other DNA sequences in the sample. This chain links TRBV19 with TRBJ1-1, with 7 bases aligning to TRBD1. This CDR3 spans 14 amino acids. Germline-derived CDR1 and CDR2 are LNHDA and SQIVND (reference sequence). Unmatched junction bases numbered 5, after V lost 2 bases and J lost 5 bases. CDR3 DNA sequence: TGTGCCAGTAGTATACAGGGGGGCGGAACTGAAGCTTTCTTT. This translates into CASSIQGGGTEAFF.

A single count supports this clone. The chain couples TRBV19 to TRBJ2-4; the match to TRBD1 covers 12 bases. Germline V lookup: CDR1 LNHDA, CDR2 SQIVND (reference sequence). V gave up 3 bases and J gave up 1 base; unmatched junction bases: 7. This CDR3 has 18 amino acids. CDR3 protein: CASSIWGTGGRAKNIQYF. CDR3 nucleotides: TGTGCCAGTAGTATTTGGGGGACAGGGGGCAGGGCCAAAAACATTCAGTACTTC.

V gene TRBV3-1 (or the pseudogene TRBV3-2) combines with J gene TRBJ2-7; 7 nucleotides agree with TRBD2. Losses at the gene ends were 2 bases for V and 2 bases for J; bases not matched to a gene: 9. The CDR3 runs to 16 residues. Germline loops: CDR1 LGHDT, CDR2 YNNKEL (reference sequence). The CDR3 is CASSQRGGRNAYEQYF. In nucleotides, the CDR3 is TGTGCCAGCAGCCAACGGGGAGGGAGGAACGCCTACGAGCAGTACTTC.

V gene TRBV5-6 combines with J gene TRBJ1-1; D is unclear. This CDR3 is built from 15 residues. Germline CDR1 SGHDT, CDR2 YYEEEE. The V end was cut by 4 bases, the J end by 7 bases, with 20 bases between. The CDR3 sequence is CASSPWYLYRGEAFF. CDR3 coding DNA: TGTGCCAGCAGCCCTTGGTACCTCTATCGTGGTGAAGCTTTCTTT. Supplemented by reference TRBV5-6 and TRBJ1-1, the full variable domain reads DAGVTQSPTHLIKTRGQQVTLRCSPKSGHDTVSWYQQALGQGPQFIFQYYEEEERQRGNFPDRFSGHQFPNYSSELNVNALLLGDSALYLCASSPWYLYRGEAFFGQGTRLTVV.

V gene TRBV25-1 combines with J gene TRBJ1-1; D ambiguous. This CDR3 region has 14 residues. V lost 3 bases, J lost 3 bases, and 11 bases lay in between. Looked up from germline, CDR1 is MGHDK and CDR2 is SYGVNS. The CDR3, as DNA: TGTGCCAGCAGTGATCGGGTAGGCGACACTGAAGCTTTCTTT. This codes for CASSDRVGDTEAFF.

This sequence joins TRBV5-4 and TRBJ1-3; perhaps TRBD1 as D (6 bases). This CDR3 region has 15 residues. Trimming removed 4 bases from V and 4 bases from J, with 15 bases in between. CDR1 is SGHNT, CDR2 YYREEE, per germline (reference sequence). CDR3 DNA sequence: TGTGCCAGCAGCCGAACAGGGAGTAGCGGAAACACCATATATTTT. The encoded protein is CASSRTGSSGNTIYF.

This clone was recorded only once. The V gene is TRBV6-5, the J gene TRBJ2-7, with a weak D call TRBD1 (6 bases). Trimming pared 5 bases from V and 4 bases from J, leaving 9 bases between. The CDR3 has 12 residues. Looked up from germline, CDR1 is MNHEY and CDR2 is SVGAGI. In DNA, the CDR3 is TGTGCCAGCAGTACACAGGGATACGAGCAGTACTTC. Protein product: CASSTQGYEQYF.

This clone has a handful of counts. This chain uses TRBV19 with TRBJ2-7; 8 positions match TRBD1. The CDR3 sequence is 15 residues long. CDR1 LNHDA and CDR2 SQIVND come from the germline V gene (reference sequence). Trimming at V came to 5 bases and at J to 5 bases, leaving 11 bases not matched to a gene. The CDR3 sequence: CASSPRQGTTDEQYF. The CDR3, as DNA: TGTGCCAGTAGTCCAAGACAGGGGACAACCGACGAGCAGTACTTC. The full variable domain, with the rest looked up from reference TRBV19 and TRBJ2-7, is DGGITQSPKYLFRKEGQNVTLSCEQNLNHDAMYWYRQDPGQGLRLIYYSQIVNDFQKGDIAEGYSVSREKKESFPLTVTSAQKNPTAFYLCASSPRQGTTDEQYFGPGTRLTVT.

This chain connects TRBV9 to TRBJ2-2; D is uncertain. V was cut by 1 base and J by 4 bases, with 11 bases left in between. The CDR3 consists of 15 residues. Germline-derived CDR1 and CDR2 are SGDLS and YYNGEE. CDR3 sequence (DNA): TGTGCCAGCAGCGTATACTCCGGAGCCACCGGGGAGCTGTTTTTT. Its translation: CASSVYSGATGELFF.